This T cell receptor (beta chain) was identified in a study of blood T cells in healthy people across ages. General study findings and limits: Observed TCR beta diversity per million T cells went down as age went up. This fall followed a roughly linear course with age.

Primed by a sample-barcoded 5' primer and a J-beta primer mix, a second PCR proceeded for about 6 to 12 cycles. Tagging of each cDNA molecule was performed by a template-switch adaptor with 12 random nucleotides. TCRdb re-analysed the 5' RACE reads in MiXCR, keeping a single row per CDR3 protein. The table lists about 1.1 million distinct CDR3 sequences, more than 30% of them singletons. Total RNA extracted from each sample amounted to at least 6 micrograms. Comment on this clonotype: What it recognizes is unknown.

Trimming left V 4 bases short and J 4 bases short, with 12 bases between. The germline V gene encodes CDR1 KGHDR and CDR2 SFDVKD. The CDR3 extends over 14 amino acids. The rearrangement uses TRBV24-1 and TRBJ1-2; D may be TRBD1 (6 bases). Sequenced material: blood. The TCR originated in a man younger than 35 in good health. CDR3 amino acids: CATSDPTGSYGYTF. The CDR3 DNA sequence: TGTGCCACCAGTGACCCAACAGGGAGCTATGGCTACACCTTC.